The clone carrying this TCR beta chain was recorded once. The sample belongs to a study of blood T cell repertoires in COVID-19. The CDR3 extends over 17 amino acids. Germline V gene lookup returns CDR1 MNHNS and CDR2 SASEGT. V was shortened by 3 bases and J by 1 base, with 18 bases between the two germline ends. Original methodology: Estimated nucleated cell counts came from reference gene primer amplification. This table comes from immunoSEQ multiplex PCR, and its TCRdb copy is limited to in-frame clones, with some not included. V, J and clone size were drawn from that table, and D and trimming were deduced from the DNA. The data hold roughly 170,000 clones, with over 70% observed a single time.

This receptor was obtained from a woman in her 40s with acute COVID-19. The chain carries TRBV6-1 and TRBJ1-1, with D uncertain. The sequenced material came from PBMCs or T cells enriched from blood (not recorded which). In DNA form, the CDR3 reads TGTGCCAGCAGTGACCCCCGGCGCGGTTTCACGAACACTGAAGCTTTCTTT. This codes for CASSDPRRGFTNTEAFF.